Below, one TCR beta chain is given with its context. The table lists this clonotype with many counts. Its cognate antigen has yet to be identified. No quality values exist for individual bases; no much larger clone is one base distant. The data originate from a study of low-dose radiotherapy and immunotherapy resistance in tumors (dated by TCRdb to between 2020 and 2023). Broadly, across the study: In Cohort 1, each fraction delivered 0.5 Gy every 2 weeks, and the prescribed total PTV dose was 6.5 Gy. Patients were given nivolumab as a 240 mg flat dose every two weeks and ipilimumab at 1 mg/kg every six weeks, with both drugs delivered intravenously. The trial did not randomize participants into treatment groups. For Cohort 2, the dose was 1 Gy per fraction given every two weeks, adding up to 13 Gy in total across 26 weeks. The translational analysis covered eight patients: three from the first dose cohort and the first five from the second dose cohort. Starting on cycle 1 day 1, patients took 300 mg of aspirin by mouth once a day for four cycles. Intravenous cyclophosphamide at 200 mg/m2 was administered every two weeks, one day ahead of each radiation and immunotherapy administration. First-strand cDNA was synthesized with Superscript III and a set of TRAV- and TRBV-specific primers, covering both TCRalpha and TCRbeta chains.

In light of the paper, this sample's time point label describes: after trial treatment. Per the publication, the treatment or condition label means: LDRT plus nivolumab, ipilimumab, low-dose cyclophosphamide and aspirin (RACIN trial). The donors came from RACIN, which was a single-arm phase I dose-escalation trial that paired nivolumab and ipilimumab with aspirin, low-dose cyclophosphamide and low-dose radiotherapy. Patients were eligible if they had advanced solid tumors that were TIL-negative. The instrument was an Illumina HiSeq 2500. TCRs were amplified with Phusion for 20 PCR cycles, with a constant-region primer paired with the adapter attached to the V primers. The isolated mRNA was amplified using the MessageAmp II aRNA Amplification Kit, with in vitro transcription performed for approximately 15 hours at 37 degrees C. The Dynabeads mRNA DIRECT Purification Kit was used to isolate mRNA for TCR sequencing. Indexed Illumina adapters were added in a second Phusion PCR of about 26 cycles, and the PCR products were purified with AMPure XP beads. As for how the authors treated the data: Custom Perl scripts were used to pool TCR sequences that encoded the same protein, to remove out-of-frame sequences, and to calculate the abundance of each clonotype. Any TCR sequence supported by only a single read was excluded from analysis. Repertoire metrics included Shannon entropy, Gini index, clonality, richness, and frequency of TCRs shared between repertoires. Starting from the raw public reads, TCRdb applied fastp trimming at Q25, assembled clones with MiXCR and retained in-frame beta chains. Each entry is one CDR3 protein sequence, shown with its most common DNA and genes. The V and J calls follow TCRdb's processing rather than the paper's. Within this sample are 40,000 to 65,000 distinct CDR3 sequences, with around a third of them counted one time only. The biggest ten clones account for under 8.5% of the sample.

V gives up 3 bases and J gives up 5 bases, and the segment between their germline ends measures 9 bases. The CDR1 and CDR2 encoded by the germline V gene are KGHDR and SFDVKD. The CDR3, from cysteine to phenylalanine, totals 13 residues. Left in the record is the CDR3 DNA by itself, 39 bases read in frame from the first base. This sequence uses TRBV24-1 and TRBJ2-5; the D gene is unclear. Material: PBMCs, obtained after low-dose radiotherapy plus immunotherapy. The sequence derives from a male donor with rectosigmoid adenocarcinoma. The nucleotides are TGTGCCACCAGTGATCCAGGATACGAGACCCAGTACTTC. It encodes CATSDPGYETQYF.